This T cell receptor (beta chain) is from a study of blood T cell repertoires in COVID-19. The Seattle patients joined while their infection was active and were tracked longitudinally afterward. As originally analysed: For nucleated cells, counts were estimated from reference gene primer amplification. The table came from immunoSEQ multiplex PCR; TCRdb's copy has only in-frame clones and leaves some out. V and J calls plus clone size are reproduced from that table; the DNA served to infer D and trimming. The data contain more than 200,000 clones, less than 90% of them singletons. Sequenced sample: peripheral blood. The source is a woman older than 75 with COVID-19, enrolled during active disease.

The CDR3 nucleotides are TGTGCCAGCAGTGGTGGCAGGGGAAGTGGAGAGACCCAGTACTTC. It yields the protein CASSGGRGSGETQYF. The gene calls are TRBV2 and TRBJ2-5; D possibly corresponds to TRBD1 (6 bases). Germline V lookup: CDR1 SNHLY, CDR2 FYNNEI. The CDR3 spans 15 residues. The V end lost 4 bases, the J end lost 4 bases, and 16 bases lay between the germline ends.